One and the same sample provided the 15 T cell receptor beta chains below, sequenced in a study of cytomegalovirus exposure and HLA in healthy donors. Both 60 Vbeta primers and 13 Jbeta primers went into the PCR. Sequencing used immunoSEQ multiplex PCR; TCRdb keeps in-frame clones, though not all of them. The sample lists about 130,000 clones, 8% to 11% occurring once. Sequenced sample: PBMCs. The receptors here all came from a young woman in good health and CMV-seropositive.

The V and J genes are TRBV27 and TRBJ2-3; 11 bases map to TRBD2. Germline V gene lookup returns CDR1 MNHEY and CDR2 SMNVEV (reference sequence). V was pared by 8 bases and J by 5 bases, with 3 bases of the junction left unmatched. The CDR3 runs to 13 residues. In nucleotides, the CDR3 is TGTGCCAGCTCCCTAGCGGGAGGAGATACGCAGTATTTT. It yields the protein CASSLAGGDTQYF.

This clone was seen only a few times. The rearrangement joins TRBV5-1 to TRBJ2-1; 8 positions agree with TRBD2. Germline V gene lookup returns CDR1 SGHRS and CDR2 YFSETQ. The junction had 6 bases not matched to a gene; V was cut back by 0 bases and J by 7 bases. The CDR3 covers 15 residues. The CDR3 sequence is CASSLVGRAENEQFF. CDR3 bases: TGCGCCAGCAGCTTGGTCGGGAGGGCAGAGAATGAGCAGTTCTTC.

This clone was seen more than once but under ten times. CDR3 protein: CAWSIWDEGGGSGKYF. For the CDR3, the DNA is TGTGCCTGGAGTATATGGGATGAGGGAGGCGGGTCGGGAAAGTACTTC. J is TRBJ2-7 and V is TRBV30, with D tentatively TRBD2 (6 bases). Trimming cost V 2 bases and J 11 bases, with 28 bases left between them. CDR3 length equals 16 residues. Germline CDR1 is GTSNPN and CDR2 is SVGIG (reference sequence).

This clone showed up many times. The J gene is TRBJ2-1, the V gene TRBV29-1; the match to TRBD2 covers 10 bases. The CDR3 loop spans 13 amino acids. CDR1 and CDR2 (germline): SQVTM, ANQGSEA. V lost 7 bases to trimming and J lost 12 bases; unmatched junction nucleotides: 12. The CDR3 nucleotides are TGCAGCGCACTGATGCTAGCGGGAGTAGGGCAGTTCTTC. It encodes CSALMLAGVGQFF.

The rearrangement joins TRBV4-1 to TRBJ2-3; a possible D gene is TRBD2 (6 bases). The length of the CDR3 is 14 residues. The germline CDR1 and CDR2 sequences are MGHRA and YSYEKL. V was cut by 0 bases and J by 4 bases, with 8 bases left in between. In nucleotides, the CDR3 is TGCGCCAGCAGCCAAGAGCGGGGTTCAGATACGCAGTATTTT. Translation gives CASSQERGSDTQYF.

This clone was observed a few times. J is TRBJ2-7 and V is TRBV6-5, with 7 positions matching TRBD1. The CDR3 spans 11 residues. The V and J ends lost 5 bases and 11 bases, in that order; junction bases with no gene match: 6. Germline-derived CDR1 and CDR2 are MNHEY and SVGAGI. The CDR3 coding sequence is TGTGCCAGCAGTGCTAACAGGGGAGAGTACTTC. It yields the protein CASSANRGEYF.

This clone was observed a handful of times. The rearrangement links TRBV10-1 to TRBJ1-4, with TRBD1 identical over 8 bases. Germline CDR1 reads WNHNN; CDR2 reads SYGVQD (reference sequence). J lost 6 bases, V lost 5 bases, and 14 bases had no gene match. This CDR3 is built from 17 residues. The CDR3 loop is CASSSSRQGSRHEKLFF. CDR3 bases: TGCGCCAGCAGTTCCTCTCGACAGGGGAGTAGGCATGAAAAACTGTTTTTT.

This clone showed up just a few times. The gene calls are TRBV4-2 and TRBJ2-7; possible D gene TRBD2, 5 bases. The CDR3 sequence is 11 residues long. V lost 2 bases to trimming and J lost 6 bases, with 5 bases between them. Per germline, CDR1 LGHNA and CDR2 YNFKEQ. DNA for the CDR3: TGTGCCAGCAGCCAAAGCGGCGAGCAGTACTTC. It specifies CASSQSGEQYF.

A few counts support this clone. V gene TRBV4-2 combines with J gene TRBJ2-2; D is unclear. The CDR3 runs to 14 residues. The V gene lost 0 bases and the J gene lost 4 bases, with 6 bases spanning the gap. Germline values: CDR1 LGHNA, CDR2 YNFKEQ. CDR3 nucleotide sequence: TGTGCCAGCAGCCAAGAATATTCCACCGGGGAGCTGTTTTTT. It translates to CASSQEYSTGELFF.

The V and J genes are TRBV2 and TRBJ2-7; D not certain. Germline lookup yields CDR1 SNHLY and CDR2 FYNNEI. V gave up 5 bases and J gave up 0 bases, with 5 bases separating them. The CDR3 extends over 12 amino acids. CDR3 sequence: CASSFSSYEQYF. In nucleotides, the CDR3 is TGTGCCAGCAGTTTCAGCTCCTACGAGCAGTACTTC. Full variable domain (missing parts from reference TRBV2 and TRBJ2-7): EPEVTQTPSHQVTQMGQEVILRCVPISNHLYFYWYRQILGQKVEFLVSFYNNEISEKSEIFDDQFSVERPDGSNFTLKIRSTKLEDSAMYFCASSFSSYEQYFGPGTRLTVT.

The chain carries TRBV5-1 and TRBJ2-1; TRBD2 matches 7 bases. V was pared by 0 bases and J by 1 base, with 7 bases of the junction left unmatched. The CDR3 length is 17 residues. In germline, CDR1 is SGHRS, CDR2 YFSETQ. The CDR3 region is CASSLANKAGSYNEQFF. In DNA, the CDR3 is TGCGCCAGCAGCTTGGCCAACAAAGCGGGGTCCTACAATGAGCAGTTCTTC.

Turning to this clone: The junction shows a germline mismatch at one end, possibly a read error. The CDR3 loop reads CAWSPPNRENEQCF. The CDR3 DNA reads TGTGCCTGGAGTCCCCCAAACAGGGAAAACGAGCAGTGCTTC. This rearrangement joins TRBV30 to TRBJ2-7; D is possibly TRBD1 (6 bases). CDR1 and CDR2 from the germline V gene are GTSNPN and SVGIG (reference sequence). This CDR3 contains 14 residues.

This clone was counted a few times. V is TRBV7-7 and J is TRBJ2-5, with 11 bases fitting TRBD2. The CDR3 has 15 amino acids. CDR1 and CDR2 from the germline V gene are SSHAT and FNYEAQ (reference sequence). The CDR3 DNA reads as TGTGCTAGCGGAGGGACTAGCGGAAGAAAAGAGACCCAGTACTTC. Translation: CASGGTSGRKETQYF.

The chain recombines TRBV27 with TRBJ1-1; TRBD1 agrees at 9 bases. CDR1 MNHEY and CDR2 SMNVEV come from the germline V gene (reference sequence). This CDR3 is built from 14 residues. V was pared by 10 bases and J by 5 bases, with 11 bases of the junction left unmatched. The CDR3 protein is CATSEHRGLTEAFF. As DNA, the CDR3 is TGTGCCACCTCGGAGCACAGGGGGCTTACTGAAGCTTTCTTT.

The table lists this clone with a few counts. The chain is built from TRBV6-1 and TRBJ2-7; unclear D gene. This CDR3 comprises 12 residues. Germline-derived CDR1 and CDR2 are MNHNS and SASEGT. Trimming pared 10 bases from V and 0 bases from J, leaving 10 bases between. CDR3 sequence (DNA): TGTGCCACCGACTTGGGCTCCTACGAGCAGTACTTC. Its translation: CATDLGSYEQYF.